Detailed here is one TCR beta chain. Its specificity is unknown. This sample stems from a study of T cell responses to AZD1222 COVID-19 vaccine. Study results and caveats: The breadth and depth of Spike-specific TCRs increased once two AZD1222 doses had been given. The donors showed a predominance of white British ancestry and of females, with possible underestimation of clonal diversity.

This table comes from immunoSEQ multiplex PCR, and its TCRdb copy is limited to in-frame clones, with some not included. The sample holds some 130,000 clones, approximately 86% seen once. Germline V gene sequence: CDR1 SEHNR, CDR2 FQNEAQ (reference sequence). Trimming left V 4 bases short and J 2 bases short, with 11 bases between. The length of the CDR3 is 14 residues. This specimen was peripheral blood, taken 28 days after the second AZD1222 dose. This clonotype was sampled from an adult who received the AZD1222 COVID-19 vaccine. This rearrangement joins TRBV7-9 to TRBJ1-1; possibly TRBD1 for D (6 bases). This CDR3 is CASSSRTENTEAFF. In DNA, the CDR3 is TGTGCCAGCAGCTCACGGACAGAAAACACTGAAGCTTTCTTT.